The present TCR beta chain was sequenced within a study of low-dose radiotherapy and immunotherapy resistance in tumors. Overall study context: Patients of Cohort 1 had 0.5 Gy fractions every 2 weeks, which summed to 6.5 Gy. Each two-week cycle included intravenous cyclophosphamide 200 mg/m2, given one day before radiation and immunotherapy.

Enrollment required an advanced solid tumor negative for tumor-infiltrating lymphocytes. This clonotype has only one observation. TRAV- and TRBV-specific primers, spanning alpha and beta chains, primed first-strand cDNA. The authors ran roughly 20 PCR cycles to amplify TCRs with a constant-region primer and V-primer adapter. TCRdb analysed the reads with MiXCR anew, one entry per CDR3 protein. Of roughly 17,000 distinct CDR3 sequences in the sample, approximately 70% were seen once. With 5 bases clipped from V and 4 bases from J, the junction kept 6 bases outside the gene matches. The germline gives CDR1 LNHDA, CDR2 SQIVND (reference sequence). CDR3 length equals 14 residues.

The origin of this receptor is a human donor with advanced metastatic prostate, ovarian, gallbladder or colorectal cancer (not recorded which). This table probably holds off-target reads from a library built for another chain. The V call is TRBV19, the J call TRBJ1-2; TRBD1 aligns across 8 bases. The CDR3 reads CASSGQGDGYGYTF. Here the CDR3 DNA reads TGTGCCAGTAGTGGACAGGGTGACGGCTATGGCTACACCTTC.